Shown below are 17 T cell receptor beta chains from a single sample sequenced in a study of monozygotic twins with inflammatory bowel disease. TCRdb derives one entry per CDR3 protein from the 5' RACE reads, leaving out DNA. The listing contains tens of thousands of distinct CDR3 sequences. Sequenced sample: blood. These receptors were taken from a human donor with ulcerative colitis or Crohn's disease, or a healthy co-twin of an affected twin (not recorded which).

V gene TRBV7-9 combines with J gene TRBJ2-3. The CDR3 loop spans 14 amino acids. Looked up from germline, CDR1 is SEHNR and CDR2 is FQNEAQ (reference sequence). The CDR3 loop is CASRPRGTTDTQYF. Using reference TRBV7-9 and TRBJ2-3 for the parts outside the CDR3, the full variable domain is DTGVSQNPRHKITKRGQNVTFRCDPISEHNRLYWYRQTLGQGPEFLTYFQNEAQLEKSRLLSDRFSAERPKGSFSTLEIQRTEQGDSAMYLCASRPRGTTDTQYFGPGTRLTVL.

This chain joins TRBV20-1 and TRBJ1-4; lacking DNA, the TRBD1 call made by TCRdb goes unchecked. The CDR3 totals 15 residues. From germline, CDR1 is DFQATT and CDR2 SNEGSKA (reference sequence). CDR3 protein: CSAAIPGTGDEKLFF.

The gene calls are TRBV7-8 and TRBJ1-1; TCRdb names TRBD1, which stays unverified in the absence of DNA. This CDR3 spans 14 amino acids. Germline assignment: CDR1 SGHVS and CDR2 FQNEAQ. The chain's CDR3 is CASSYRQGNTEAFF.

This sequence joins TRBV5-6 and TRBJ2-1. CDR1 is SGHDT and CDR2 is YYEEEE in the germline V gene. CDR3 length: 15 amino acids. The CDR3 spells CASSLTANTYNEQFF.

The chain combines TRBV20-1 with TRBJ1-6; TCRdb designates TRBD1, a call that cannot be tested without DNA. In germline, CDR1 is DFQATT, CDR2 SNEGSKA (reference sequence). The CDR3 runs 14 residues. The CDR3 here is CSARRTGENSPLHF.

This chain links TRBV18 with TRBJ2-5; no DNA is available, so the TRBD2 call from TCRdb remains unchecked. Germline lookup yields CDR1 KGHSH and CDR2 LQKENI. The CDR3 has 18 amino acids. CDR3 region: CASSPVASGGPTARTQYF.

The chain employs TRBV29-1 and TRBJ2-1; there is no DNA to check the TCRdb D call of TRBD1. This CDR3 contains 11 residues. Germline CDR1 is SQVTM and CDR2 is ANQGSEA. CDR3 loop: CSVGGTGLLFF.

This rearrangement joins TRBV20-1 to TRBJ2-7; with no DNA, the TCRdb D assignment of TRBD1 cannot be verified. Germline CDR1 DFQATT, CDR2 SNEGSKA (reference sequence). This CDR3 is 16 amino acids long. CDR3 region: CSARASGGFTTYEQYF.

The rearrangement links TRBV4-1 to TRBJ1-4; TCRdb reports TRBD1, a call that lacks DNA to check it against. The length of the CDR3 is 15 residues. CDR1 and CDR2 (germline): MGHRA, YSYEKL. CDR3 sequence: CASSQAGYTDEKLFF.

This chain uses TRBV20-1 with TRBJ1-2. This CDR3 is built from 11 residues. The germline V gene encodes CDR1 DFQATT and CDR2 SNEGSKA (reference sequence). CDR3 in amino acids: CSAPRNYGYTF.

V and J are TRBV5-1 and TRBJ1-2. Germline V gives CDR1 SGHRS, CDR2 YFSETQ. The CDR3 runs 14 residues. The CDR3 region is CASSLERSSYGYTF. Drawing the rest from reference TRBV5-1 and TRBJ1-2, the complete variable domain is KAGVTQTPRYLIKTRGQQVTLSCSPISGHRSVSWYQQTPGQGLQFLFEYFSETQRNKGNFPGRFSGRQFSNSRSEMNVSTLELGDSALYLCASSLERSSYGYTFGSGTRLTVV.

V and J are TRBV7-8 and TRBJ1-3; TCRdb picks TRBD1, but there is no DNA to check that call. CDR3 length equals 14 residues. Per germline, CDR1 SGHVS and CDR2 FQNEAQ. CDR3 sequence reads: CASSDWTPGNTIYF.

This rearrangement joins TRBV7-9 to TRBJ1-5. In germline, CDR1 is SEHNR, CDR2 FQNEAQ (reference sequence). This CDR3 region has 14 residues. CDR3: CASSLGPGNQPQHF.

V is TRBV18 and J is TRBJ1-4. CDR1 and CDR2 from the germline V gene are KGHSH and LQKENI. This CDR3 comprises 15 residues. CDR3 residues: CASSPLGYANEKLFF.

The chain carries TRBV12-3 or TRBV12-4 and TRBJ2-1; absent DNA, TCRdb's TRBD2 call cannot be checked. The CDR3 is 12 residues long. CDR3 protein: CASSLDWSEQFF.

The rearrangement uses TRBV5-1 and TRBJ1-1; no DNA is available, so the TRBD1 call from TCRdb remains unchecked. This CDR3 has 16 amino acids. The V gene's germline CDR1 is SGHRS and CDR2 YFSETQ. The CDR3 here is CASSLDGTGSNTEAFF.

This chain uses TRBV6-1 with TRBJ1-1; TCRdb's D gene call, TRBD1, goes unchecked for lack of DNA. The CDR3 consists of 14 residues. Germline CDR1 reads MNHNS; CDR2 reads SASEGT. The chain's CDR3 is CASTGTGMLTEAFF.